These 2 T cell receptor beta chains were all obtained from the same sample, sequenced in a study of blood T cells in healthy people across ages. PCR was performed a second time for 7 to 11 cycles using a sample-barcoded 5' primer and a J-beta primer mix. TCRdb re-analysed the 5' RACE reads in MiXCR, keeping a single row per CDR3 protein. The sample includes approximately 1,100,000 distinct CDR3 sequences, under 45% seen only once; the top ten take approximately 20%. Sequenced sample: blood. These receptors originate from a woman aged 60-70 years in good health.

Note on this clonotype: This may stem from a read error, because a much larger clone lies one nucleotide away. The chain is built from TRBV20-1 and TRBJ2-1, with D tentatively TRBD2 (6 bases). This CDR3 region has 14 residues. Trimming took off 2 bases at V and 7 bases at J, with 15 bases between the two ends. The germline V gene has CDR1 DFQATT and CDR2 SNEGSKA (reference sequence). The CDR3 DNA is TGCAGTGCTAGATCCGCGGGATGGAGGAATGAGCAGTTCTTC. Encoded protein: CSARSAGWRNEQFF.

The rearrangement links TRBV30 to TRBJ2-7; TRBD2 matches 7 bases. V shed 2 bases and J 5 bases; nucleotides not matched to a gene: 15. CDR1 GTSNPN and CDR2 SVGIG come from the germline V gene (reference sequence). The CDR3 extends over 16 amino acids. The DNA for the CDR3 is TGTGCCTGGAGTCTCGACTATGGGGGAGGGTTCCACGAGCAGTACTTC. Amino acid sequence: CAWSLDYGGGFHEQYF.